The clone carrying this TCR beta chain has at least ten counts. Its antigen is not identified. The CDR3 covers 11 residues. CDR1 and CDR2 (germline): SQVTM, ANQGSEA. V was cut by 4 bases and J by 7 bases, with 10 bases left in between. This record belongs to a study of regulatory T cells in long-lasting Graves disease. Time point reported: newly diagnosed GD, antithyroid drugs for less than 3 months. Extracted PBMC RNA gave rise to the TCR library. The authors drew patients from an endocrinology department in Xi'an, China. Study-wide findings and caveats: With under 3,500 shared public clonotypes, persistent patients exceeded new patients, who shared about a thousand.

CDR3 regions were amplified by Arm-PCR using iRepertoire HTBI primers to build TCR beta libraries. Each CDR3 protein is one row after TCRdb ran MiXCR on the multiplex PCR reads. Seen here are 360,000 or so distinct CDR3 sequences, approximately 15% observed once, and the top ten hold around 27%. This sample also belongs to another study, concerning T cells in Graves' hyperthyroidism and ophthalmopathy. That report adds: Lactation, pregnancy, other autoimmune disease or uncontrolled infection excluded patients.

This chain connects TRBV29-1 to TRBJ1-1; tentatively, D is TRBD1 (5 bases). Here the sequenced sample was peripheral blood mononuclear cells (PBMCs), taken at new diagnosis, from a patient treated with antithyroid drugs. The sequence came from a man in his forties with Graves disease. CDR3 sequence: CSVGGFDEAFF. The DNA for the CDR3 is TGCAGCGTTGGGGGGTTTGATGAAGCTTTCTTT.